This T cell receptor (beta chain) was sequenced during a study of T cell repertoires in aging, cancer and after chemotherapy. V lost 1 base and J 4 bases, leaving 9 bases between the germline ends. Per the germline V gene, CDR1 is SGHRS and CDR2 is YFSETQ. The CDR3 extends over 13 amino acids. TRB rearrangements spanning V, D and J were amplified using mixed TRB-A/B primers. TCRdb recomputed calls from the multiplex PCR reads with MiXCR, one row per CDR3 protein. The table lists around 260 distinct CDR3 sequences, about 31% of them singletons. By share, this clonotype counts as medium-sized. Amplification of TCR beta used genomic DNA extracted from peripheral blood.

The clonotype comes from a human donor with a blood cancer. The V and J genes are TRBV5-1 and TRBJ2-7; no firm D call. What was sequenced was blood. The CDR3 sequence: CASSLSRPYEQYF. For the CDR3, the DNA is TGCGCCAGCAGCTTGAGTCGACCTTACGAGCAGTACTTC.